This TCR beta chain was identified during a study of T cells in Graves' hyperthyroidism and ophthalmopathy. About the research overall: Any treatment followed the collection of peripheral blood at initial diagnosis. Notes on the study in general: A model of 13 V-J features distinguished ophthalmopathy from stable hyperthyroidism.

RNA transcripts gave rise to amplified TCR beta CDR3 regions. Carried out on the TCR CDR3, a first-round RT-PCR used the HTBI primer set. Each CDR3 protein is one row after TCRdb ran MiXCR on the multiplex PCR reads. The sample yields about 500,000 distinct CDR3 sequences, 15% to 20% seen once. Exclusion of patients followed from uncontrolled infection, other autoimmune disease, pregnancy or lactation. Diagnoses used clinical symptoms, serum thyroxine and TRAb, thyroid ultrasound and orbital computed tomography. Germline lookup yields CDR1 ENHRY and CDR2 SYGVKD. CDR3 length: 12 amino acids. Points on this clonotype: Antigen: not known. At one end, the junction sequence differs from germline, possibly due to a read error.

This rearrangement joins TRBV10-3 to TRBJ2-3; D not resolved. The source of this sequence is a woman aged 25 to 39 with Graves' ophthalmopathy. The sequenced material came from blood. CDR3 in DNA: TGTGCCATCAGTGGTTCCTTAGATGCGCAGTATTTT. Amino acids: CAISGSLDAQYF.